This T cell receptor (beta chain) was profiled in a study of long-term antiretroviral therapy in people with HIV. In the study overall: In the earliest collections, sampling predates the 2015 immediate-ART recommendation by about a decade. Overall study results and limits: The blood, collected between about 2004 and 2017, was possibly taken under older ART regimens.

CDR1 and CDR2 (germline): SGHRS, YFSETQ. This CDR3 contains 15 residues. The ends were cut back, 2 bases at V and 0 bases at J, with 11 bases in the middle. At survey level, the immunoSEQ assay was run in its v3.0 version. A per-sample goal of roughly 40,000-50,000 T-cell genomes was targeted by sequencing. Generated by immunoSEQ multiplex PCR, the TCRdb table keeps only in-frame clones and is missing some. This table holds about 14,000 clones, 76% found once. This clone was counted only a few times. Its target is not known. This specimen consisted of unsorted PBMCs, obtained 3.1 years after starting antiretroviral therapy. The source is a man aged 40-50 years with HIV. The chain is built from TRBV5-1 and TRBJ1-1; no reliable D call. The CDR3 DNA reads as TGCGCCAGCAGCTTCATCGGCGACATGAACACTGAAGCTTTCTTT. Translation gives CASSFIGDMNTEAFF. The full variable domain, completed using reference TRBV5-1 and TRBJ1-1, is KAGVTQTPRYLIKTRGQQVTLSCSPISGHRSVSWYQQTPGQGLQFLFEYFSETQRNKGNFPGRFSGRQFSNSRSEMNVSTLELGDSALYLCASSFIGDMNTEAFFGQGTRLTVV.